One TCR beta chain is described in this entry. This clone was counted once. Its antigen target is currently unknown. Base qualities are not recorded, but no much larger clone differs from it by a single base. In the germline V gene (reference sequence), CDR1 corresponds to LNHDA and CDR2 to SQIVND. From the cysteine through the phenylalanine, the CDR3 covers 15 amino acids. CDR3 DNA is the only sequence kept; it has 45 bases, read in frame from the first base. V is cut back by 5 bases and J by 5 bases, with 10 bases in the junction unmatched. These data originate in a study of blood T cell repertoires in COVID-19 (TCRdb year 2020). In the study overall: Samples from collaborators originated in the United States, Italy and Spain and spanned both the acute and convalescent phases of COVID-19. Where available, HLA class I and class II types were taken from metadata supplied by the sample provider and were not determined by assay-based typing. Sample metadata almost always included a de-identified subject ID, COVID-19 status, age in years and sex. The material from the prospective study consisted of cDNA or gDNA derived from T cells, B-cell-depleted T cells, or PBMCs. A freely available public database, intended as a resource for researchers studying the immune response to SARS-CoV-2, is where the repertoires were released. The dataset comprised deeply sampled blood TCRbeta repertoires from subjects exposed to, actively infected with, or recovered from COVID-19. Samples came from the ongoing ImmuneRACE study (first 160 participants) plus 1,254 subjects from 6 global collaborators.

Findings and caveats that apply to the study as a whole: The quantity of clinical and demographic metadata differed by source and by participant and was supplied without curation.

TCRbeta CDR3 regions were amplified from genomic DNA using the immunoSEQ Assay, a bias-controlled multiplex PCR. Turning to the authors' computational methods: The number of nucleated cells in each sample was estimated by amplification of reference gene primers within the assay. To quantify the absolute abundance of each unique TCRbeta CDR3 rearrangement, sequence reads were collapsed and filtered. For each sample, productive Simpson clonality was calculated by taking the square root of Simpson's diversity index across productive rearrangements. Held by TCRdb, this immuneACCESS table contains in-frame sequences only and omits some clones. Under half of the omission traces to an unresolved V gene where checked; the cause of the rest is unknown. V and J calls and clone size follow that table, whereas D and trimming were derived from the DNA. The sample table holds approximately 66,000 clones, of which over 85% were seen once. The ten largest clonotypes hold about 1.3% of the sample.

Whole blood was collected in K2EDTA tubes by collaborating institutions according to the institutions' own protocols. For TCRbeta analysis, collaborator samples were shipped as frozen whole blood, as isolated PBMCs, or as DNA extracted from either sample type. The rearranged chain carries TRBV19 and TRBJ2-7, with 9 bases in between that match TRBD1. What was sequenced was peripheral blood. This TCR came from a man aged 60-69 years with acute or convalescent COVID-19. The nucleotide sequence reads as follows: TGTGCCAGTAGTTCAACAGGGGGCGCGAAAAACGAGCAGTACTTC. This translates into CASSSTGGAKNEQYF.